This entry lists 11 T cell receptor beta chains sequenced from one sample in a study of blood T cell repertoires in COVID-19. Data came from immunoSEQ multiplex PCR; TCRdb stores just in-frame clones and leaves some out. The sample shows 150,000 to 200,000 clones, roughly nine tenths of them seen only once. The sample taken for sequencing was peripheral blood. These receptors all come from a man in his sixties or seventies with active or convalescent COVID-19.

V gene TRBV6-6 combines with J gene TRBJ1-3; the D is unclear. The CDR3 is made up of 12 amino acids. Germline values: CDR1 MNHNY, CDR2 SVGAGI (reference sequence). Trimming took 11 bases from V and 0 from J, leaving 8 bases between them. This chain's CDR3 is CAARGSGNTIYF. As DNA, the CDR3 is TGTGCCGCCCGGGGCTCTGGAAACACCATATATTTT.

Concerning this clone: Relative to the germline gene, one junction end is altered; a read error may explain this. J is TRBJ2-1 and V is TRBV24-1, with 14 bases that match TRBD2. Germline assignment: CDR1 KGHDR and CDR2 SFDVKD. The length of the CDR3 is 17 residues. As DNA, the CDR3 is TGTGCCACCAGTGATCTATCAGGGACTAGCGGGAGCAATAAGCAGTTCTTC. Residues: CATSDLSGTSGSNKQFF.

This rearrangement joins TRBV27 to TRBJ2-5; weak D call: TRBD1 (5 bases). This CDR3 is built from 14 residues. The V end was cut by 2 bases, the J end by 4 bases, with 11 bases between. Germline assignment: CDR1 MNHEY and CDR2 SMNVEV (reference sequence). The CDR3 DNA is TGTGCCAGCAGTTTAGTAGGGGCTCGAGAGACCCAGTACTTC. It codes for CASSLVGARETQYF.

The CDR3 here is CATSSSGRGTGELFF. CDR3 DNA: TGTGCCACCAGCAGTAGCGGGAGGGGCACCGGGGAGCTGTTTTTT. The chain uses TRBV15 and TRBJ2-2; 11 nucleotides line up with TRBD2. V lost 3 bases and J lost 4; bases outside the gene matches: 1. The CDR3 is 15 residues long. Germline loops: CDR1 LNHNV, CDR2 YYDKDF (reference sequence).

The chain employs TRBV5-1 and TRBJ2-1; 9 bases are a match to TRBD1. The CDR3 sequence is 14 residues long. Germline assignment: CDR1 SGHRS and CDR2 YFSETQ. V shed 4 bases and J 3 bases; nucleotides not matched to a gene: 2. The CDR3 reads CASSRDRVYNEQFF. The CDR3 DNA reads TGCGCCAGCAGCCGGGACAGGGTCTACAATGAGCAGTTCTTC.

Points on this clone: At one of its ends the junction is not consistent with the germline gene, which may arise from a read error. J is TRBJ1-6 and V is TRBV6-5, with 9 bases fitting TRBD1. The CDR3 loop spans 15 amino acids. Germline values: CDR1 MNHEY, CDR2 SVGAGI. The CDR3 here is CAGRYRTGENSPLHF. CDR3 bases: TGTGCCGGCAGGTACCGGACAGGGGAAAATTCACCCCTCCACTTT.

J is TRBJ1-5 and V is TRBV18; D is unresolved. This CDR3 has 14 amino acids. The germline V and J ends were trimmed by 1 base and 6 bases, with 10 bases remaining between them. Looked up from germline, CDR1 is KGHSH and CDR2 is LQKENI. The CDR3 loop reads CASSPQGRGQPQHF. The CDR3, as DNA: TGTGCCAGCTCACCACAAGGCCGAGGTCAGCCCCAGCATTTT.

The V and J genes are TRBV10-3 and TRBJ2-7, with 7 positions matching TRBD2. The CDR3 consists of 17 residues. CDR1 is ENHRY, CDR2 SYGVKD, per germline. The V and J ends lost 0 bases and 4 bases, in that order; junction bases with no gene match: 12. CDR3 coding DNA: TGTGCCATCAGTGAGTCGAACCTGGGAGGGGTCCTATACGAGCAGTACTTC. It yields the protein CAISESNLGGVLYEQYF.

The V and J genes are TRBV15 and TRBJ2-7, with a weak D call TRBD1 (5 bases). With 4 bases removed from V and 2 bases from J, the gap between germline ends came to 9 bases. The CDR3 length is 13 residues. The germline V gene has CDR1 LNHNV and CDR2 YYDKDF (reference sequence). The CDR3 DNA follows: TGTGCCACCAGCAAGGGGCTTACCTACGAGCAGTACTTC. As protein: CATSKGLTYEQYF.

This clone has only one observation. The rearrangement joins TRBV7-2 to TRBJ1-3; D unclear. The CDR3 loop spans 14 amino acids. Germline V lookup: CDR1 SGHTA, CDR2 FQGNSA. V was trimmed by 3 bases and J by 0 bases, leaving 6 bases between them. CDR3 DNA: TGTGCCAGCAGCTTCCAAATCTCTGGAAACACCATATATTTT. This encodes CASSFQISGNTIYF.

DNA of the CDR3: TGTGCCAGCAGTCACCCCAGGAAAGTCTATAATTCACCCCTCCACTTT. It yields the protein CASSHPRKVYNSPLHF. The chain employs TRBV6-6 and TRBJ1-6, with unresolved D. Germline CDR1 reads MNHNY; CDR2 reads SVGAGI (reference sequence). This CDR3 region has 16 residues. Trimming took 5 bases from V and 3 from J, leaving 14 bases between them.